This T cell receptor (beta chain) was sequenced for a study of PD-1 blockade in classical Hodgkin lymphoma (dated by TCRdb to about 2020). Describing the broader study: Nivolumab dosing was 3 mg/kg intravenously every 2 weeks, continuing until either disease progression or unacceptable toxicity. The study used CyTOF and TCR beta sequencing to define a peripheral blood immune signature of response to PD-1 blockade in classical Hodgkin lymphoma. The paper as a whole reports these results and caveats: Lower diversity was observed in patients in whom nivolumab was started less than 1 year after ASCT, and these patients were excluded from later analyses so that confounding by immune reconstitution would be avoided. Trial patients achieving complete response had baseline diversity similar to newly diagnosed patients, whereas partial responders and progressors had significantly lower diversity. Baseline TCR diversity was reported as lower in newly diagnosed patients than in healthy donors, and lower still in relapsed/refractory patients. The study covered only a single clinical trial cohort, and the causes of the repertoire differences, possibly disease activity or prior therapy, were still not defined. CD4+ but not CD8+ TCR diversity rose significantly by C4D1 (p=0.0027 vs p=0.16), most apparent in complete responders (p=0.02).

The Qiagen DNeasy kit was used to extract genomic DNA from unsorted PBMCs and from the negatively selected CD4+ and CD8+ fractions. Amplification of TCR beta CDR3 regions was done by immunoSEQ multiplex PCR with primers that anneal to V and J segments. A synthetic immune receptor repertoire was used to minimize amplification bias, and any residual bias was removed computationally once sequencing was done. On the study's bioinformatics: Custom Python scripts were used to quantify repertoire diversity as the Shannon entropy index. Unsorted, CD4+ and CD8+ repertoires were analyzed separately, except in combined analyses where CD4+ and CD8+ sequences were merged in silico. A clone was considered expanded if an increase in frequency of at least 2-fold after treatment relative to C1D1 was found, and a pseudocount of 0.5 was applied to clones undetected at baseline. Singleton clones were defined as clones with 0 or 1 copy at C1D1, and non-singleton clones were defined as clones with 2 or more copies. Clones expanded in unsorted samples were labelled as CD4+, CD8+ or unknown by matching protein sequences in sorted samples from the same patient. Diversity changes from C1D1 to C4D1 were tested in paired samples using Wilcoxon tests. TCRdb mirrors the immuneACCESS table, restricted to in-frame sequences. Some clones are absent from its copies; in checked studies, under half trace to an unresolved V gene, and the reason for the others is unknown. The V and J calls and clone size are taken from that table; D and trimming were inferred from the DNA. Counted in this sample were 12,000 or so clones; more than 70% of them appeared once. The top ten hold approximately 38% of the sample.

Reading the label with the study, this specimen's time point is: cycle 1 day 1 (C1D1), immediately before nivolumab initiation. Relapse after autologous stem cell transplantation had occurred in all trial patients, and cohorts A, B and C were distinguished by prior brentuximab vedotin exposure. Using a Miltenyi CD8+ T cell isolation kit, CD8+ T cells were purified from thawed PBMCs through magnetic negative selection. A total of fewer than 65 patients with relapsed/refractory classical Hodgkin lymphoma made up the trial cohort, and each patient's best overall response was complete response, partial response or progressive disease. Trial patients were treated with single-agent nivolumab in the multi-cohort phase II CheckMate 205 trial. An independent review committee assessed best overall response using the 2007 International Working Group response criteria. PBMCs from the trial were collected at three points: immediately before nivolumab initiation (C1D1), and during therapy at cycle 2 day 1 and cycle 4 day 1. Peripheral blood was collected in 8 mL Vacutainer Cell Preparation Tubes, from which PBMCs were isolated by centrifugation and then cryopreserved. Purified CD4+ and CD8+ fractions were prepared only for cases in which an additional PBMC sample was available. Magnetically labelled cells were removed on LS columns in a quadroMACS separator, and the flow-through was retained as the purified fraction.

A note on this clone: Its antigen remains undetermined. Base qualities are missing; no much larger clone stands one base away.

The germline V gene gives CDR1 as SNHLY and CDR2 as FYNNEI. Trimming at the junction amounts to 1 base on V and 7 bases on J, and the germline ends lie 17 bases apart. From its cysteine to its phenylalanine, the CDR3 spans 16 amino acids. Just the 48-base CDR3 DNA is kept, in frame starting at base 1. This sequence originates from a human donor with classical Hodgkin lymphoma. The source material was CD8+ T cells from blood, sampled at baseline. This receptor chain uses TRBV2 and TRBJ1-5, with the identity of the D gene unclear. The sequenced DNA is TGTGCCAGCAGTGAAGACACAAACACCCTCAGGCAGCCCCAGCATTTT. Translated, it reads CASSEDTNTLRQPQHF. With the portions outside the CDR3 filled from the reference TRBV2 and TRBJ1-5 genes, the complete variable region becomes EPEVTQTPSHQVTQMGQEVILRCVPISNHLYFYWYRQILGQKVEFLVSFYNNEISEKSEIFDDQFSVERPDGSNFTLKIRSTKLEDSAMYFCASSEDTNTLRQPQHFGDGTRLSIL.